This T cell receptor beta chain was identified during a study of blood T cell repertoires in COVID-19. Overall study: Samples taken during acute and convalescent COVID-19 were collected in the United States, Italy and Spain. T cells, B-cell-depleted T cells, or PBMCs provided the cDNA or gDNA that served as material.

This CDR3 is 16 amino acids long. V lost 4 bases and J lost 7, with 20 bases in between. Germline V CDR1 and CDR2: SGHDN, FVKESK. Per the study methods: Estimated nucleated cell counts came from reference gene primer amplification. Using immunoSEQ multiplex PCR, the repertoire was profiled, and TCRdb retains in-frame clones only, with some absent. V, J and clone size are those of that table, while D and trimming were read from the DNA. The profile covers more than 25,000 clones, with roughly 84% appearing a single time and roughly 8% taken by the ten largest. Input material: peripheral blood. The V call is TRBV14, the J call TRBJ2-1; tentatively, D is TRBD1 (6 bases). This clonotype was obtained from a man over 45 with active COVID-19. CDR3 in DNA: TGTGCCAGCAGCCCGTTACAGGGCTCAAACAATAATGAGCAGTTCTTC. Its translation is CASSPLQGSNNNEQFF.